This T cell receptor (beta chain) was recovered during a study of PD-1 blockade in classical Hodgkin lymphoma. Indicated time point: newly diagnosed, previously untreated cHL patient sample. Purification of CD4+ T cells from thawed PBMCs was achieved by magnetic negative selection. The method was immunoSEQ multiplex PCR; TCRdb's version includes in-frame clones alone and lacks a portion of them. The sample shows about 20,000 clones, roughly 89% of them seen only once. Germline V gene sequence: CDR1 LGHNA, CDR2 YSLEER. The CDR3 is 14 residues long. V lost 1 base, J lost 3 bases, and 9 bases lay in between.

V gene TRBV4-3 combines with J gene TRBJ1-2; D is ambiguous. The receptor was derived from a human donor with classical Hodgkin lymphoma. Sequenced input: CD4+ T cells from blood. CDR3 sequence reads: CASSQVLGDYGYTF. DNA of the CDR3: TGCGCCAGCAGCCAAGTCTTGGGTGACTATGGCTACACCTTC.